Each of the 27 T cell receptor beta chains below was sequenced from the same sample in a study of identical twins. Each CDR3 protein gets one entry after TCRdb re-called the 5' RACE reads with MiXCR. The table shows some 1,600,000 distinct CDR3 sequences, with more than 30% occurring only once. The sequenced sample was cord blood. These TCRs come from a newborn girl in good health.

The V and J genes are TRBV20-1 and TRBJ2-5, with 12 bases fitting TRBD2. Germline values: CDR1 DFQATT, CDR2 SNEGSKA (reference sequence). The CDR3 has 15 residues. V gave up 5 bases and J gave up 11 bases; unmatched junction bases: 15. CDR3 region: CSAVLTSGSFREQYF. The CDR3 coding sequence is TGCAGTGCTGTCCTGACTAGCGGGAGCTTCCGGGAGCAGTACTTC.

The chain uses TRBV14 and TRBJ2-5; D not resolved. Trimming removed 1 base from V and 7 bases from J, with 10 bases in between. In germline, CDR1 is SGHDN, CDR2 FVKESK. The CDR3 sequence is 13 residues long. CDR3 sequence (DNA): TGTGCCAGCAGCCAAGGTGGGGTCGTGACCCAGTACTTC. Translation gives CASSQGGVVTQYF.

This clonotype was observed a few times. This chain uses TRBV4-1 with TRBJ1-5, with 8 bases matching TRBD1. Trimming at V came to 1 base and at J to 2 bases, leaving 7 bases not matched to a gene. CDR3 size: 17 residues. Germline V gene data show CDR1 as MGHRA and CDR2 as YSYEKL. Written as DNA, the CDR3 is TGCGCCAGCAGCCAAGGAAGGGCGGGACAGGGCAATCAGCCCCAGCATTTT. This translates into CASSQGRAGQGNQPQHF.

This clonotype has a handful of counts. This chain connects TRBV12-3 or TRBV12-4 to TRBJ1-6; 7 bases align to TRBD1. This CDR3 comprises 15 residues. V trimming: 5 bases; J trimming: 7 bases; junction bases outside the gene matches: 8. The CDR3 nucleotides are TGTGCCAGCAGTCTTCGGACAGGTTCAAATTCACCCCTCCACTTT. This encodes CASSLRTGSNSPLHF.

CDR3 region: CSARARGAFHGYTF. The CDR3, as DNA: TGCAGTGCTAGAGCCCGAGGGGCGTTCCATGGCTACACCTTC. V and J are TRBV20-1 and TRBJ1-2; tentatively, D is TRBD1 (5 bases). The CDR3 has 14 amino acids. V shed 1 base and J shed 6 bases, with 15 bases lying between them. Per the germline V gene, CDR1 is DFQATT and CDR2 is SNEGSKA (reference sequence).

The chain recombines TRBV27 with TRBJ1-5; D is undetermined. Germline CDR1 reads MNHEY; CDR2 reads SMNVEV (reference sequence). The CDR3 runs to 13 residues. V shed 5 bases and J shed 5 bases, with 10 bases lying between them. The CDR3 region is CASSRQRYQPQHF. The DNA for the CDR3 is TGTGCCAGCAGTCGGCAGCGTTATCAGCCCCAGCATTTT.

In this sample, this clonotype turned up a few times. The CDR3 bases are TGTGCCAGCAGGCGTGATGGGGTGTCTAGTTACGAGCAGTACTTC. Its protein product is CASRRDGVSSYEQYF. This chain connects TRBV6-2 or TRBV6-3 to TRBJ2-4, with D unresolved. The closer fit of TRBJ2-7 to the DNA end suggests the J call may be wrong. The CDR3 covers 15 residues. CDR1 and CDR2 from the germline V gene are MNHEY and SVGEGT.

The chain is built from TRBV12-5 and TRBJ2-7; 9 positions match TRBD1. J gave up 6 bases and V 6 bases, and 15 bases lay outside the gene matches. This CDR3 is 16 amino acids long. Per the germline V gene, CDR1 is LGHNT and CDR2 is FRNRAP. CDR3 in DNA: TGTGCTAGTGGACCCGGGACAGGGAAGGCCAAGCCCGAGCAGTACTTC. Translating gives CASGPGTGKAKPEQYF.

The chain combines TRBV30 with TRBJ2-4; D is uncertain. The CDR3 contains 14 residues. From germline, CDR1 is GTSNPN and CDR2 SVGIG (reference sequence). The germline V and J ends were trimmed by 1 base and 3 bases, with 10 bases remaining between them. This CDR3 reads CAWSALTGKNIQYF. CDR3 nucleotide sequence: TGTGCCTGGAGTGCCCTGACGGGCAAAAACATTCAGTACTTC.

The chain has TRBV7-2 and TRBJ2-1; 10 positions match TRBD2. The germline V gene encodes CDR1 SGHTA and CDR2 FQGNSA. The J segment lost 12 bases and the V segment lost 1 base, leaving 12 bases of the junction unmatched. This CDR3 has 16 amino acids. This chain's CDR3 is CASSLVLLAGSSGQFF. CDR3 in DNA: TGTGCCAGCAGCTTAGTTTTACTAGCGGGAAGCAGTGGGCAGTTCTTC. The full variable domain, its missing parts supplied by reference TRBV7-2 and TRBJ2-1, is GAGVSQSPSNKVTEKGKDVELRCDPISGHTALYWYRQSLGQGLEFLIYFQGNSAPDKSGLPSDRFSAERTGGSVSTLTIQRTQQEDSAVYLCASSLVLLAGSSGQFFGPGTRLTVL.

J is TRBJ2-2 and V is TRBV12-3 or TRBV12-4, with D maybe TRBD2 (5 bases). CDR3 size: 16 residues. V was shortened by 7 bases and J by 1 base, with 16 bases between the two germline ends. CDR3 region: CASTSTRRLNTGELFF. CDR3 DNA: TGTGCCAGCACCTCGACAAGGAGGCTGAACACCGGGGAGCTGTTTTTT.

The V call is TRBV6-1, the J call TRBJ2-5, with D perhaps TRBD2 (6 bases). With 5 bases removed from V and 4 bases from J, the gap between germline ends came to 14 bases. The germline V gene encodes CDR1 MNHNS and CDR2 SASEGT. The CDR3 runs to 14 residues. The CDR3 reads CASSPGGVPETQYF. The CDR3 nucleotides read TGTGCCAGCAGTCCGGGCGGGGTCCCAGAGACCCAGTACTTC.

This chain connects TRBV20-1 to TRBJ2-7, with D possibly being TRBD1 or TRBD2 (5 bases each). The length of the CDR3 is 16 residues. Germline CDR1 is DFQATT and CDR2 is SNEGSKA (reference sequence). The V end lost 2 bases, the J end lost 4 bases, and 21 bases lay between the germline ends. The CDR3 reads CSARYFPGPDPYEQYF. CDR3 in DNA: TGCAGTGCTAGATATTTCCCGGGACCCGACCCTTACGAGCAGTACTTC.

The chain combines TRBV20-1 with TRBJ2-5; 7 nucleotides align to TRBD2. The DNA end favors TRBJ2-4, so the J call may be wrong. Looked up from germline, CDR1 is DFQATT and CDR2 is SNEGSKA (reference sequence). CDR3 length: 16 residues. This CDR3 is CSARGLAGVMENIQYF. CDR3 bases: TGCAGTGCTAGAGGACTGGCGGGAGTTATGGAAAACATTCAGTACTTC.

The chain employs TRBV20-1 and TRBJ2-1, with TRBD1 matching 8 bases. CDR3 size: 15 residues. V lost 6 bases to trimming and J lost 4 bases; unmatched junction nucleotides: 11. Looked up from germline, CDR1 is DFQATT and CDR2 is SNEGSKA (reference sequence). The CDR3 nucleotides are TGCAGTGCCACCGACGACAGGGGACTTTACAATGAGCAGTTCTTC. Translated: CSATDDRGLYNEQFF.

The rearrangement links TRBV6-2 or TRBV6-3 to TRBJ2-7, with D unclear. The V end lost 0 bases, the J end lost 3 bases, and 9 bases lay between the germline ends. The germline V gene encodes CDR1 MNHEY and CDR2 SVGEGT. The length of the CDR3 is 14 residues. The CDR3 DNA reads TGTGCCAGCAGTTACTCCCACCCGGGCTACGAGCAGTACTTC. It specifies CASSYSHPGYEQYF.

This clonotype was detected a few times. The chain links TRBV29-1 to TRBJ2-1; D is ambiguous. This CDR3 has 12 amino acids. The ends were cut back, 4 bases at V and 3 bases at J, with 7 bases in the middle. Germline assignment: CDR1 SQVTM and CDR2 ANQGSEA. CDR3 in amino acids: CSVVGFYNEQFF. The CDR3 DNA reads TGCAGCGTTGTCGGGTTCTACAATGAGCAGTTCTTC.

In this sample, this clonotype turned up many times. This chain connects TRBV24-1 to TRBJ2-3, with 8 bases lining up with TRBD2. CDR1 is KGHDR, CDR2 SFDVKD, per germline. J was trimmed by 0 bases and V by 3 bases; bases with no gene match: 7. The CDR3 extends over 17 amino acids. The CDR3 region is CATSDQIAGTSTDTQYF. Written as DNA, the CDR3 is TGTGCCACCAGTGATCAAATAGCGGGGACTAGCACAGATACGCAGTATTTT.

This clonotype turned up a few times. The chain carries TRBV12-3 or TRBV12-4 and TRBJ2-7; TRBD2 matches at 7 bases. This CDR3 has 12 amino acids. With 4 bases clipped from V and 7 bases from J, the junction kept 4 bases outside the gene matches. DNA for the CDR3: TGTGCCAGCAGTTCCCTAGCGGAGGAGCAGTACTTC. It is translated as CASSSLAEEQYF.

The chain couples TRBV12-3 or TRBV12-4 to TRBJ2-7, with 14 bases matching TRBD2. Losses at the gene ends were 6 bases for V and 3 bases for J; bases not matched to a gene: 4. This CDR3 has 15 amino acids. This CDR3 reads CASRIGTSGGYEQYF. DNA for the CDR3: TGTGCCAGCAGGATAGGGACTAGCGGGGGCTACGAGCAGTACTTC.

The chain recombines TRBV7-2 with TRBJ2-1; 10 nucleotides align to TRBD2. CDR3 length: 16 amino acids. Per the germline V gene, CDR1 is SGHTA and CDR2 is FQGNSA. J gave up 3 bases and V 4 bases, and 6 bases lay outside the gene matches. The chain's CDR3 is CASSYAGTSVYNEQFF. In nucleotides, the CDR3 is TGTGCCAGCAGCTACGCCGGGACTAGCGTCTACAATGAGCAGTTCTTC.

V gene TRBV3-1 combines with J gene TRBJ2-1; 16 nucleotides agree with TRBD2. V lost 4 bases, J lost 5 bases, and 5 bases stayed unmatched. CDR3 length: 17 amino acids. Germline values: CDR1 LGHDT, CDR2 YNNKEL (reference sequence). CDR3: CASSPGTSGRGDNEQFF. The CDR3 DNA reads TGTGCCAGCAGCCCCGGGACTAGCGGGAGGGGCGACAATGAGCAGTTCTTC.

This clonotype turned up a few times. This sequence joins TRBV28 and TRBJ2-6; 7 positions match TRBD2. CDR1 is MDHEN, CDR2 SYDVKM, per germline. This CDR3 is 18 amino acids long. V shed 5 bases and J 1 base; nucleotides not matched to a gene: 11. The chain's CDR3 is CASSLQREGMSGANVLTF. CDR3 sequence (DNA): TGTGCCAGCAGTCTCCAGAGGGAGGGAATGTCTGGGGCCAACGTCCTGACTTTC.

This clonotype was seen a single time. The chain links TRBV6-5 to TRBJ1-2, with D possibly TRBD1 on 6 matching bases. Trimming left V 11 bases short and J 4 bases short, with 11 bases between. CDR1 is MNHEY and CDR2 is SVGAGI in the germline V gene. The CDR3 runs 11 residues. The CDR3 spells CAAGVGYGYTF. CDR3 sequence (DNA): TGTGCCGCAGGGGTCGGCTATGGCTACACCTTC.

This clonotype has more than one count but fewer than ten. V is TRBV7-9 and J is TRBJ2-3; 9 bases are a match to TRBD2. The CDR3 runs to 15 residues. Germline loops: CDR1 SEHNR, CDR2 FQNEAQ (reference sequence). The V segment lost 7 bases and the J segment 5 bases; nucleotides outside the gene matches: 10. CDR3 sequence: CASKARGGYGDTQYF. The CDR3 DNA reads as TGTGCCAGCAAGGCGCGGGGGGGTTATGGAGATACGCAGTATTTT.

This clonotype was counted a single time. The chain uses TRBV28 and TRBJ2-1; 9 nucleotides agree with TRBD2. The V segment lost 3 bases and the J segment 6 bases; nucleotides outside the gene matches: 9. CDR1 is MDHEN and CDR2 is SYDVKM in the germline V gene. CDR3 length: 16 amino acids. CDR3 amino acids: CASSFGSGRRCNEQFF. The DNA of the CDR3 is TGTGCCAGCAGTTTCGGTAGCGGGAGAAGGTGCAATGAGCAGTTCTTC.

This clonotype was picked up a small number of times. The chain employs TRBV2 and TRBJ1-6; D call uncertain. V was trimmed by 6 bases and J by 7 bases, leaving 10 bases between them. The CDR3 spans 13 residues. Germline assignment: CDR1 SNHLY and CDR2 FYNNEI. The CDR3 DNA follows: TGTGCCAGCAGGTTAACGGAAAATTCACCCCTCCACTTT. It is translated as CASRLTENSPLHF. The variable domain in full, with the rest retrieved from reference TRBV2 and TRBJ1-6, is EPEVTQTPSHQVTQMGQEVILRCVPISNHLYFYWYRQILGQKVEFLVSFYNNEISEKSEIFDDQFSVERPDGSNFTLKIRSTKLEDSAMYFCASRLTENSPLHFGNGTRLTVT.